What follows is one TCR beta chain and its context. The data were taken from a study of T cell responses to AZD1222 COVID-19 vaccine. Measured with immunoSEQ multiplex PCR; TCRdb has only the in-frame clones, and not every one. The sample shows 120,000 to 150,000 clones, more than 75% of them seen only once. Trimming took 8 bases from V and 3 from J, leaving 10 bases between them. CDR3 length: 13 amino acids. The germline gives CDR1 SNHLY, CDR2 FYNNEI. This TCR was recovered from an adult in good health. Here the sequenced sample was peripheral blood, taken on day 0 of MenACWY control vaccination. This rearrangement joins TRBV2 to TRBJ1-4; D possibly corresponds to TRBD1 (5 bases). In DNA form, the CDR3 reads TGTGCCAGCTCGGCGGGGCCTAATGAAAAACTGTTTTTT. Protein: CASSAGPNEKLFF.